These 26 T cell receptor beta chains came from one sample sequenced in a study of blood T cell repertoires in COVID-19. Sequenced by immunoSEQ multiplex PCR; TCRdb stores in-frame clones only, minus some. The sample lists about 49,000 clones; 77% were seen once. Sequencing was done on a sample of peripheral blood. These receptor sequences come from a man between 65 and 79 years old with active or convalescent COVID-19.

The chain links TRBV9 to TRBJ2-1; 12 bases align to TRBD2. CDR1 and CDR2 from the germline V gene are SGDLS and YYNGEE. J lost 8 bases, V lost 0 bases, and 6 bases had no gene match. The CDR3 has 16 amino acids. The CDR3 nucleotides are TGTGCCAGCAGCGTAGGCCTAGCGGGAGGGAGCGATGAGCAGTTCTTC. Translation: CASSVGLAGGSDEQFF.

CDR3 sequence reads: CASSPTVGSPLHF. Written as DNA, the CDR3 is TGTGCCAGCAGCCCGACAGTGGGTTCACCCCTCCACTTT. The chain uses TRBV7-9 and TRBJ1-6; weak D call: TRBD1 (5 bases). CDR1 is SEHNR, CDR2 FQNEAQ, per germline (reference sequence). The CDR3 runs to 13 residues. The V gene lost 5 bases and the J gene lost 9 bases, with 11 bases spanning the gap. Looking up the rest from reference TRBV7-9 and TRBJ1-6 gives the full variable domain: DTGVSQNPRHKITKRGQNVTFRCDPISEHNRLYWYRQTLGQGPEFLTYFQNEAQLEKSRLLSDRFSAERPKGSFSTLEIQRTEQGDSAMYLCASSPTVGSPLHFGNGTRLTVT.

About this clone itself: One end of the junction varies from germline; a read error may be responsible. V is TRBV6-1 and J is TRBJ2-7; 9 bases are shared with TRBD2. This CDR3 is built from 13 residues. CDR1 and CDR2 from the germline V gene are MNHNS and SASEGT. The CDR3 DNA sequence: TGTGCCAGCAGTGAATTGGGTAGCGGGAGTCGGGACTTC. Amino acids: CASSELGSGSRDF.

V is TRBV7-3 and J is TRBJ2-7; 7 positions agree with TRBD1. V dropped 0 bases and J dropped 7; count of bases not matched to a gene: 6. Germline CDR1 is SGHTA and CDR2 is FQGTGA. The CDR3 sequence is 14 residues long. The CDR3 sequence: CASSLTLTGNEQYF. The DNA for the CDR3 is TGTGCCAGCAGCTTAACCCTGACAGGGAATGAGCAGTACTTC.

The chain combines TRBV19 with TRBJ2-5; 8 nucleotides match TRBD1. Trimming removed 6 bases from V and 5 bases from J; junction bases left unmatched: 8. Per germline, CDR1 LNHDA and CDR2 SQIVND (reference sequence). This CDR3 has 14 residues. As DNA, the CDR3 is TGTGCCAGTAGCCGGACAGGGAACGTGGAGACCCAGTACTTC. The encoded protein is CASSRTGNVETQYF.

The CDR3 is CASGGVSGNSPLHF. As DNA, the CDR3 is TGTGCCAGCGGGGGGGTCTCGGGTAATTCACCCCTCCACTTT. The chain has TRBV27 and TRBJ1-6, with D perhaps matching TRBD1 (5 bases). This CDR3 has 14 residues. CDR1 and CDR2 from the germline V gene are MNHEY and SMNVEV (reference sequence). Trimming took off 8 bases at V and 6 bases at J, with 14 bases between the two ends.

The gene calls are TRBV29-1 and TRBJ2-1; 10 bases align to TRBD1. The J segment lost 9 bases and the V segment lost 4 bases, leaving 9 bases of the junction unmatched. This CDR3 has 14 residues. Germline assignment: CDR1 SQVTM and CDR2 ANQGSEA. CDR3 loop: CSVAPGTGAGEQFF. The CDR3 bases are TGCAGCGTTGCGCCCGGGACAGGGGCCGGTGAGCAGTTCTTC.

This clone has more than one count but fewer than ten. The CDR3 is CASSRTASGINEQYF. For the CDR3, the DNA is TGTGCCAGCAGCCGGACGGCTAGCGGGATAAACGAGCAGTACTTC. The rearrangement links TRBV5-4 to TRBJ2-7; 9 nucleotides agree with TRBD2. The CDR3 spans 15 residues. The germline V gene has CDR1 SGHNT and CDR2 YYREEE (reference sequence). Trimming at V came to 4 bases and at J to 5 bases, leaving 10 bases not matched to a gene. The variable domain in full, completed from reference TRBV5-4 and TRBJ2-7, reads ETGVTQSPTHLIKTRGQQVTLRCSSQSGHNTVSWYQQALGQGPQFIFQYYREEENGRGNFPPRFSGLQFPNYSSELNVNALELDDSALYLCASSRTASGINEQYFGPGTRLTVT.

The gene calls are TRBV11-2 and TRBJ2-3; perhaps TRBD1 as D (6 bases). CDR3 length: 14 residues. Germline V gene data show CDR1 as SGHAT and CDR2 as FQNNGV. V was clipped by 5 bases and J by 4 bases, with 13 bases between them. The CDR3: CASSARTVPDTQYF. For the CDR3, the DNA is TGTGCCAGCAGCGCCCGGACAGTCCCAGATACGCAGTATTTT. Drawing the rest from reference TRBV11-2 and TRBJ2-3, the complete variable domain is EAGVAQSPRYKIIEKRQSVAFWCNPISGHATLYWYQQILGQGPKLLIQFQNNGVVDDSQLPKDRFSAERLKGVDSTLKIQPAKLEDSAVYLCASSARTVPDTQYFGPGTRLTVL.

The V call is TRBV7-9, the J call TRBJ2-7; D is possibly TRBD2 (7 bases). Trimming took 0 bases from V and 7 from J, leaving 10 bases between them. Looked up from germline, CDR1 is SEHNR and CDR2 is FQNEAQ (reference sequence). CDR3 length: 13 amino acids. The CDR3 DNA is TGTGCCAGCAGCTTAGCGGGGGGGCGTGAGCAGTACTTC. Translating it yields CASSLAGGREQYF.

The V and J genes are TRBV9 and TRBJ1-2; 10 nucleotides align to TRBD1. CDR1 and CDR2 from the germline V gene are SGDLS and YYNGEE. With 0 bases clipped from V and 4 bases from J, the junction kept 6 bases outside the gene matches. This CDR3 is 16 amino acids long. The CDR3 coding sequence is TGTGCCAGCAGCGTAGGACAGGGGGCCGTATTCTATGGCTACACCTTC. Translating gives CASSVGQGAVFYGYTF. Complete variable domain (other parts from reference TRBV9 and TRBJ1-2): DSGVTQTPKHLITATGQRVTLRCSPRSGDLSVYWYQQSLDQGLQFLIQYYNGEERAKGNILERFSAQQFPDLHSELNLSSLELGDSALYFCASSVGQGAVFYGYTFGSGTRLTVV.

The rearrangement links TRBV5-1 to TRBJ2-7, with 7 bases fitting TRBD2. The CDR3 has 15 residues. The V gene's germline CDR1 is SGHRS and CDR2 YFSETQ. V dropped 3 bases and J dropped 3; count of bases not matched to a gene: 9. In DNA form, the CDR3 reads TGCGCCAGCAGCTGGGACTACCTCCCAAACTACGAGCAGTACTTC. Its protein product is CASSWDYLPNYEQYF.

J is TRBJ2-1 and V is TRBV7-6; D is undetermined. Trimming removed 5 bases from V and 10 bases from J, with 12 bases in between. This CDR3 comprises 12 residues. Germline V gives CDR1 SGHVS, CDR2 FNYEAQ. The CDR3 loop reads CASSRLTSEQFF. In nucleotides, the CDR3 is TGTGCCAGCAGCCGCCTTACATCAGAGCAGTTCTTC.

The chain links TRBV12-3 or TRBV12-4 to TRBJ2-3, with a weak D call TRBD1 (6 bases). V lost 8 bases to trimming and J lost 3 bases, with 12 bases between them. This CDR3 has 13 amino acids. The CDR3 loop is CASGTGTTDTQYF. In nucleotides, the CDR3 is TGTGCCAGCGGGACGGGGACAACAGATACGCAGTATTTT.

CDR3 coding DNA: TGTGCCAGCAGCTTTAACTTACAGGGATTCTATGGCTACACCTTC. It yields the protein CASSFNLQGFYGYTF. The chain joins TRBV28 to TRBJ1-2; maybe TRBD1 (6 bases). V was cut by 6 bases and J by 4 bases, with 18 bases left in between. The CDR3 is 15 residues long. CDR1 MDHEN and CDR2 SYDVKM come from the germline V gene.

The rearrangement joins TRBV5-1 to TRBJ2-1, with 9 bases aligning to TRBD1. Germline CDR1 reads SGHRS; CDR2 reads YFSETQ. The CDR3 loop spans 15 amino acids. Losses at the gene ends were 0 bases for V and 6 bases for J; bases not matched to a gene: 4. CDR3 amino acids: CASSLAATGGNEQFF. CDR3 nucleotides: TGCGCCAGCAGCTTGGCCGCGACAGGGGGCAATGAGCAGTTCTTC.

The chain employs TRBV6-2 or TRBV6-3 and TRBJ1-5; D gene ambiguous. The germline CDR1 and CDR2 sequences are MNHEY and SVGEGT. CDR3 length: 15 amino acids. Between the trimmed V and J ends, which lost 5 bases and 8 bases, there was a span of 19 bases. CDR3 region: CASSQPDGRLKPQHF. DNA for the CDR3: TGTGCCAGCAGTCAGCCGGACGGGAGGCTAAAGCCCCAGCATTTT.

CDR3 nucleotides: TGCAGCGTTGAAGCGGGGGGTGACTACACCTTC. Its translation: CSVEAGGDYTF. The chain has TRBV29-1 and TRBJ1-2, with a tentative D call TRBD1 (5 bases). The germline CDR1 and CDR2 sequences are SQVTM and ANQGSEA. The V end lost 1 base, the J end lost 10 bases, and 10 bases lay between the germline ends. This CDR3 spans 11 amino acids. Complete variable domain (other parts from reference TRBV29-1 and TRBJ1-2): SAVISQKPSRDICQRGTSLTIQCQVDSQVTMMFWYRQQPGQSLTLIATANQGSEATYESGFVIDKFPISRPNLTFSTLTVSNMSPEDSSIYLCSVEAGGDYTFGSGTRLTVV.

In its sample, this clone is medium-sized (0.01 to 0.1%). The V and J genes are TRBV28 and TRBJ2-1; D unclear. The length of the CDR3 is 13 residues. Germline CDR1 is MDHEN and CDR2 is SYDVKM. Trimming shortened V by 2 bases and J by 4 bases, and 6 bases separated the two germline ends. The CDR3 loop is CASSLVQYNEQFF. CDR3 nucleotides: TGTGCCAGCAGTTTAGTCCAGTACAATGAGCAGTTCTTC.

The rearrangement links TRBV7-2 to TRBJ2-7; D is undetermined. The V end was cut by 1 base, the J end by 5 bases, with 9 bases between. Germline V lookup: CDR1 SGHTA, CDR2 FQGNSA. The CDR3 covers 13 residues. The CDR3 reads CASSLGFRDEQYF. As DNA, the CDR3 is TGTGCCAGCAGCTTAGGGTTCCGCGACGAGCAGTACTTC.

The chain combines TRBV30 with TRBJ2-7; D may be TRBD1 (6 bases). CDR3 length: 13 residues. V lost 2 bases and J lost 2, with 10 bases in between. Germline CDR1 reads GTSNPN; CDR2 reads SVGIG (reference sequence). The CDR3 bases are TGTGCCTGGAGTCGGGACACTCCCTACGAGCAGTACTTC. Its protein product is CAWSRDTPYEQYF.

The genes are TRBV21-1 and TRBJ1-1; the DNA was not used to check the table's D call, TRBD1. TRBV21-1 is marked as a pseudogene. The length of the CDR3 is 17 residues. The CDR3 region is CASSSFPRTGMNTEAFF. The CDR3 nucleotides are TGTGCCAGCAGCTCTTTTCCCAGGACAGGGATGAACACTGAAGCTTTCTTT.

This chain joins TRBV28 and TRBJ1-2; 7 bases map to TRBD1. The CDR3 contains 14 residues. Germline CDR1 is MDHEN and CDR2 is SYDVKM. V was clipped by 6 bases and J by 4 bases; unmatched bases: 8. The CDR3 sequence is CASSQSPGGYGYTF. Here the CDR3 DNA reads TGTGCCAGCAGCCAAAGCCCAGGGGGCTATGGCTACACCTTC.

The chain carries TRBV7-2 and TRBJ1-1; no clear D gene. The CDR3 consists of 14 residues. V gave up 2 bases and J gave up 3 bases, with 10 bases separating them. CDR1 is SGHTA and CDR2 is FQGNSA in the germline V gene. The CDR3 nucleotides are TGTGCCAGCAGCTTATCGGTGGTCGACACTGAAGCTTTCTTT. Translation: CASSLSVVDTEAFF. Full variable domain (missing parts from reference TRBV7-2 and TRBJ1-1): GAGVSQSPSNKVTEKGKDVELRCDPISGHTALYWYRQSLGQGLEFLIYFQGNSAPDKSGLPSDRFSAERTGGSVSTLTIQRTQQEDSAVYLCASSLSVVDTEAFFGQGTRLTVV.

The V call is TRBV2, the J call TRBJ1-5, with D perhaps matching TRBD1 (5 bases). The CDR3 is 15 amino acids. Germline V gene lookup returns CDR1 SNHLY and CDR2 FYNNEI. Trimming left V 6 bases short and J 6 bases short, with 18 bases between. The chain's CDR3 is CASSALLGGRQPQHF. DNA of the CDR3: TGTGCCAGCAGCGCCCTCTTGGGGGGTCGTCAGCCCCAGCATTTT. Drawing the rest from reference TRBV2 and TRBJ1-5, the complete variable domain is EPEVTQTPSHQVTQMGQEVILRCVPISNHLYFYWYRQILGQKVEFLVSFYNNEISEKSEIFDDQFSVERPDGSNFTLKIRSTKLEDSAMYFCASSALLGGRQPQHFGDGTRLSIL.

The CDR3 loop reads CASSKRQGIETGELFF. CDR3 bases: TGTGCCAGCAGTAAGAGACAGGGGATCGAGACCGGGGAGCTGTTTTTT. The rearrangement joins TRBV7-2 to TRBJ2-2; 8 bases are a match to TRBD1. With V trimmed by 6 bases and J by 5 bases, 11 bases remained unmatched. The CDR3 runs to 16 residues. The germline gives CDR1 SGHTA, CDR2 FQGNSA.